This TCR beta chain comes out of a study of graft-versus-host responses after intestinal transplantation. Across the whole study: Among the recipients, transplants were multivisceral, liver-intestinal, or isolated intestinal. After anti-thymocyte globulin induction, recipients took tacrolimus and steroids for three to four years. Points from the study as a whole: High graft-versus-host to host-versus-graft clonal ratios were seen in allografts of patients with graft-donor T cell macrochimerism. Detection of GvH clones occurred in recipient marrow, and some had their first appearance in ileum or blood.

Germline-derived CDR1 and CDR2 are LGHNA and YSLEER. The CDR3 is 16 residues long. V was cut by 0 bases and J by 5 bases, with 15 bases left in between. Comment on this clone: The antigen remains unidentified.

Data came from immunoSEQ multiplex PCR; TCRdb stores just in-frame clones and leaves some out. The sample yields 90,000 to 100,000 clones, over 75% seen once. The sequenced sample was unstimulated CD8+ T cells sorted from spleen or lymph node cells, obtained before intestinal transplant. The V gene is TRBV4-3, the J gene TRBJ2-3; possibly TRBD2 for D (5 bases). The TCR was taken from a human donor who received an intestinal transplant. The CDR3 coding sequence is TGCGCCAGCAGCCAAGATAGTACGGGGTTCATAGATACGCAGTATTTT. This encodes CASSQDSTGFIDTQYF.